Listed below are T cell receptor beta chains from one sample, sequenced in a study of CD8 T cells in ankylosing spondylitis. TCRdb independently ran MiXCR on the 5' RACE reads; one entry per CDR3 protein. The repertoire holds around 130,000 distinct CDR3 sequences, with about 6.5% as singletons. The sequencing sample was made of blood, either unsorted or a sorted T cell fraction (not recorded which). These receptors were collected from a male donor with ankylosing spondylitis or in good health (not recorded which). Each CDR3 is given without its conserved first and last residue.

v_call | cdr3_aa
TRBV5-1 | ASSLNGLDEQF
TRBV12-3/TRBV12-4 | ASSFGVGSNQPQH
TRBV20-1 | SASDPRSGSGDEQY
TRBV5-1 | ASSLVASGADTQY
TRBV7-3 | ASSLSSGSFGTDTQY
TRBV28 | ASQGTDTQY
TRBV10-3 | AISLQGADGYT
TRBV30 | AWSRRWDRVYQPQH
TRBV10-3 | AIRDGEGNYEQY
TRBV12-3/TRBV12-4 | ASSSKLNTQY
TRBV7-8 | ASSLSGEQY
TRBV5-1 | ASSLMSGGAGGFQTQY
TRBV20-1 | SARDDLEKLF
TRBV29-1 | SVRQIGEQF
TRBV2 | ASTPRQGSIQY
TRBV20-1 | SARTVSSYEQY
TRBV20-1 | SARGTEAF
TRBV5-1 | ASTKSADYNEQF
TRBV5-1 | ASSFWGPTEKLF
TRBV5-1 | ASSLAGVSNQPQH
TRBV18 | ASSPIEGHEQY
TRBV20-1 | SARGTGFVSPLH